Below are 10 T cell receptor beta chains sequenced from a single sample in a study of T cells after yellow fever vaccination. TCRdb re-called the 5' RACE reads through MiXCR, storing one row per CDR3 protein. The sample contains over 120,000 distinct CDR3 sequences, 5% to 8% of which appear only once. Sample: CD4+ T cells sorted from PBMCs, taken 10 days after the yellow fever booster vaccination. Receptor source: a man between 25 and 39 years old who received the YFV17D yellow fever vaccine.

This clonotype has ten or more counts. The V call is TRBV2, the J call TRBJ2-1; TRBD2 matches at 13 bases. CDR1 is SNHLY and CDR2 is FYNNEI in the germline V gene. There are 15 residues in the CDR3. J gave up 7 bases and V 4 bases, and 4 bases lay outside the gene matches. Written as DNA, the CDR3 is TGTGCCAGCAGTGGGACTAGCGGGAGAGGGAATGAGCAGTTCTTC. Its translation is CASSGTSGRGNEQFF. Variable domain in full (rest from reference TRBV2 and TRBJ2-1): EPEVTQTPSHQVTQMGQEVILRCVPISNHLYFYWYRQILGQKVEFLVSFYNNEISEKSEIFDDQFSVERPDGSNFTLKIRSTKLEDSAMYFCASSGTSGRGNEQFFGPGTRLTVL.

In this sample, this clonotype turned up a few times. The J gene is TRBJ2-7, the V gene TRBV10-3, with a weak D call TRBD2 (5 bases). Looked up from germline, CDR1 is ENHRY and CDR2 is SYGVKD. V shed 4 bases and J shed 3 bases, with 13 bases lying between them. This CDR3 is 14 amino acids long. CDR3 in amino acids: CAISVATRSYEQYF. In DNA form, the CDR3 reads TGTGCCATCAGTGTGGCAACTAGGAGCTACGAGCAGTACTTC.

Comment on this clonotype: This may be a read error: a much more frequent sequence differs by one nucleotide. This chain joins TRBV3-1 and TRBJ2-1; 12 nucleotides align to TRBD2. The CDR3 spans 15 residues. Germline trimming cut 4 bases from V and 8 bases from J; bases unmatched to any gene: 6. CDR1 and CDR2 (germline): LGHDT, YNNKEL (reference sequence). CDR3 loop: CASSPTSGRKDEQFF. As DNA, the CDR3 is TGTGCCAGCAGCCCTACTAGCGGGAGGAAGGATGAGCAGTTCTTC.

This clonotype was counted at least ten times. This rearrangement joins TRBV9 to TRBJ2-3, with D perhaps TRBD2 (6 bases). Looked up from germline, CDR1 is SGDLS and CDR2 is YYNGEE. The CDR3 length is 14 residues. Trimming left V 0 bases short and J 5 bases short, with 10 bases between. The CDR3 loop reads CASSVDGSLDTQYF. Written as DNA, the CDR3 is TGTGCCAGCAGCGTAGACGGGAGTTTAGATACGCAGTATTTT.

This clonotype was counted at least ten times. V is TRBV14 and J is TRBJ2-3; D call uncertain. Germline V CDR1 and CDR2: SGHDN, FVKESK. Trimming pared 2 bases from V and 2 bases from J, leaving 8 bases between. The CDR3 is made up of 14 amino acids. CDR3 nucleotides: TGTGCCAGCAGCCAATCACAGCCCACAGATACGCAGTATTTT. Amino acid sequence: CASSQSQPTDTQYF.

This clonotype has a handful of counts. This chain links TRBV5-1 with TRBJ2-3; 7 nucleotides align to TRBD1. The ends lost 6 bases at V and 3 bases at J; junction bases unmatched: 10. Germline V CDR1 and CDR2: SGHRS, YFSETQ. The CDR3 sequence is 15 residues long. CDR3 in amino acids: CASTAGGIGTDTQYF. The CDR3, as DNA: TGCGCCAGCACTGCAGGGGGTATCGGTACAGATACGCAGTATTTT.

This clonotype was recorded many times. This CDR3 reads CASTPGTAQTTGYF. The CDR3 bases are TGTGCCAGCACCCCCGGGACAGCTCAAACAACTGGGTACTTC. The genes are TRBV6-2 or TRBV6-3 and TRBJ2-4, with 7 bases matching TRBD1. The length of the CDR3 is 14 residues. The germline CDR1 and CDR2 sequences are MNHEY and SVGEGT. The trim removed 7 bases at V and 15 bases at J, leaving 18 bases unmatched.

This clonotype was counted many times. The chain links TRBV15 to TRBJ2-2; D ambiguous. Trimming cost V 1 base and J 1 base, with 7 bases left between them. The CDR3 extends over 15 amino acids. Germline lookup yields CDR1 LNHNV and CDR2 YYDKDF (reference sequence). DNA for the CDR3: TGTGCCACCAGCAGAGCTTGGCAGAACACCGGGGAGCTGTTTTTT. Translated: CATSRAWQNTGELFF.

In its sample, this clonotype was seen many times. The J gene is TRBJ2-5, the V gene TRBV6-1; possibly TRBD1 for D (5 bases). V lost 5 bases and J 5 bases, leaving 15 bases between the germline ends. This CDR3 is built from 14 residues. Germline V gene lookup returns CDR1 MNHNS and CDR2 SASEGT. This CDR3 is CASSRLGQWETQYF. Written as DNA, the CDR3 is TGTGCCAGCAGTCGGCTGGGGCAATGGGAGACCCAGTACTTC.

This clonotype was seen at least ten times. The chain employs TRBV15 and TRBJ2-5, with D possibly TRBD1 on 6 matching bases. Trimming removed 5 bases at V and 2 bases at J, with 24 bases between. The CDR3 totals 18 residues. Germline-derived CDR1 and CDR2 are LNHNV and YYDKDF (reference sequence). The CDR3 region is CATSDKPFRGTQQETQYF. The CDR3 DNA follows: TGTGCCACCAGCGACAAACCCTTTAGAGGGACACAACAAGAGACCCAGTACTTC.